The next 14 T cell receptor beta chains were all read from a single sample in a study of response to subunit inactivated influenza vaccine. TCRdb itself ran the RT-PCR reads through MiXCR, one entry per CDR3 protein. Of some 500,000 distinct CDR3 sequences listed, 15% to 20% are singletons. The specimen comprised CD4+ T cells sorted from PBMCs, sampled less than 30 months after vaccination. The receptor source for this set is a man in his fifties or sixties who received an inactivated influenza vaccine.

The rearrangement uses TRBV12-5 and TRBJ2-2; D might be TRBD1 or TRBD2, each matching 5 bases. The CDR3 consists of 14 residues. Germline V gene sequence: CDR1 LGHNT, CDR2 FRNRAP. The V end lost 6 bases, the J end lost 3 bases, and 11 bases lay between the germline ends. CDR3 residues: CASGRDGDTGELFF. CDR3 nucleotide sequence: TGTGCTAGTGGACGGGACGGGGACACCGGGGAGCTGTTTTTT.

This clonotype has just a few counts. The V call is TRBV7-8, the J call TRBJ2-2; D unclear. There are 16 residues in the CDR3. Germline lookup yields CDR1 SGHVS and CDR2 FQNEAQ. Trimming cost V 5 bases and J 1 base, with 14 bases left between them. CDR3 DNA: TGTGCCAGCAGCAAATCCGGCCTCCAGAACACCGGGGAGCTGTTTTTT. Amino acid sequence: CASSKSGLQNTGELFF.

This clonotype came up many times. The rearrangement joins TRBV5-1 to TRBJ2-1, with TRBD2 matching over 7 bases. The CDR3 runs 14 residues. CDR1 and CDR2 (germline): SGHRS, YFSETQ. Trimming cost V 9 bases and J 13 bases; bases outside gene matches: 19. CDR3 sequence (DNA): TGCGCCACCCAGACTAGCAATGGGGCTCAGCAACAGTTCTTC. This encodes CATQTSNGAQQQFF. The variable domain in full, completed from reference TRBV5-1 and TRBJ2-1, reads KAGVTQTPRYLIKTRGQQVTLSCSPISGHRSVSWYQQTPGQGLQFLFEYFSETQRNKGNFPGRFSGRQFSNSRSEMNVSTLELGDSALYLCATQTSNGAQQQFFGPGTRLTVL.

The chain recombines TRBV6-1 with TRBJ2-4; 8 nucleotides match TRBD2. The length of the CDR3 is 16 residues. The junction had 5 bases not matched to a gene; V was cut back by 3 bases and J by 1 base. CDR1 and CDR2 from the germline V gene are MNHNS and SASEGT. The CDR3 loop reads CASSDLAGGAKNIQYF. In nucleotides, the CDR3 is TGTGCCAGCAGTGATCTGGCGGGGGGTGCCAAAAACATTCAGTACTTC.

The gene calls are TRBV12-3 or TRBV12-4 and TRBJ1-1; tentatively, D is TRBD1 (5 bases). The CDR3 loop spans 15 amino acids. V lost 3 bases, J lost 1 base, and 12 bases lay in between. The CDR3 nucleotides are TGTGCCAGCAGTTTTGGGGCCGGAGGGAACACTGAAGCTTTCTTT. This translates into CASSFGAGGNTEAFF.

J is TRBJ2-3 and V is TRBV14, with 7 nucleotides matching TRBD1. In germline, CDR1 is SGHDN, CDR2 FVKESK. Trimming took 5 bases from V and 5 from J; bases not matched to a gene: 7. The CDR3 sequence is 14 residues long. The CDR3 DNA sequence: TGTGCCAGCAGCTACCGACAGGGTCTAGATACGCAGTATTTT. Translating gives CASSYRQGLDTQYF. The full variable domain, completed using reference TRBV14 and TRBJ2-3, is EAGVTQFPSHSVIEKGQTVTLRCDPISGHDNLYWYRRVMGKEIKFLLHFVKESKQDESGMPNNRFLAERTGGTYSTLKVQPAELEDSGVYFCASSYRQGLDTQYFGPGTRLTVL.

This clonotype has just a few counts. J is TRBJ2-1 and V is TRBV5-1; possible D gene TRBD1, 6 bases. Germline V gene sequence: CDR1 SGHRS, CDR2 YFSETQ. The CDR3 runs 15 residues. The V end lost 7 bases, the J end lost 5 bases, and 19 bases lay between the germline ends. CDR3 sequence: CASCREQGSHNEQFF. DNA of the CDR3: TGCGCCAGCTGCCGGGAACAGGGATCCCACAATGAGCAGTTCTTC.

The table lists this clonotype with a few counts. The V gene is TRBV7-2, the J gene TRBJ2-1; no clear D. Germline CDR1 and CDR2: SGHTA and FQGNSA. This CDR3 contains 12 residues. V lost 1 base to trimming and J lost 9 bases, with 7 bases between them. CDR3 in DNA: TGTGCCAGCAGCTTAGAGATGGGTGAGCAGTTCTTC. Amino acids: CASSLEMGEQFF.

The genes are TRBV10-3 and TRBJ2-7, with no clear D. The CDR3 runs to 11 residues. With 4 bases removed from V and 5 bases from J, the gap between germline ends came to 6 bases. Germline V gene sequence: CDR1 ENHRY, CDR2 SYGVKD. This CDR3 is CAISGGNEQYF. CDR3 sequence (DNA): TGTGCCATCAGTGGAGGCAACGAGCAGTACTTC.

The V gene is TRBV6-1, the J gene TRBJ2-1, with 7 bases identical to TRBD2. Germline-derived CDR1 and CDR2 are MNHNS and SASEGT. Losses at the gene ends were 11 bases for V and 8 bases for J; bases not matched to a gene: 15. The CDR3 contains 14 residues. In DNA, the CDR3 is TGTGCCGGATCACTCGGACTAGAGATCGATGAGCAGTTCTTC. Protein product: CAGSLGLEIDEQFF.

This clonotype was found a few times. The chain combines TRBV12-3 or TRBV12-4 with TRBJ2-2; 11 positions match TRBD1. The CDR3 runs 15 residues. J was trimmed by 0 bases and V by 7 bases; bases with no gene match: 1. CDR3 nucleotide sequence: TGTGCCAGCAAGGGACAGGGGGCGAACACCGGGGAGCTGTTTTTT. It encodes CASKGQGANTGELFF.

This clonotype occurred many times. Here the CDR3 reads CASSKGLAVDNEQFF. The CDR3 DNA is TGTGCCAGCAGCAAGGGACTAGCAGTAGACAATGAGCAGTTCTTC. The chain joins TRBV5-5 to TRBJ2-1; 9 bases agree with TRBD2. The V and J ends lost 4 bases and 5 bases, in that order; junction bases with no gene match: 7. Germline loops: CDR1 SGHKS, CDR2 YYEKEE (reference sequence). The CDR3 totals 15 residues.

The table lists this clonotype with many counts. Written as DNA, the CDR3 is TGTGCCAGCAGCTTAGGTGCCAGTAGCAATCAGCCCCAGCATTTT. Protein product: CASSLGASSNQPQHF. The rearrangement links TRBV7-9 to TRBJ1-5; D gene ambiguous. The CDR3 extends over 15 amino acids. Trimming took off 1 base at V and 0 bases at J, with 7 bases between the two ends. CDR1 and CDR2 from the germline V gene are SEHNR and FQNEAQ (reference sequence).

This clonotype was seen a few times. This chain links TRBV18 with TRBJ2-4, with 13 bases identical to TRBD2. This CDR3 contains 16 residues. Germline V CDR1 and CDR2: KGHSH, LQKENI. V was pared by 3 bases and J by 2 bases, with 1 base of the junction left unmatched. The CDR3 sequence: CASSPGTSGTKNIQYF. DNA for the CDR3: TGTGCCAGCTCACCTGGGACTAGCGGGACCAAAAACATTCAGTACTTC.